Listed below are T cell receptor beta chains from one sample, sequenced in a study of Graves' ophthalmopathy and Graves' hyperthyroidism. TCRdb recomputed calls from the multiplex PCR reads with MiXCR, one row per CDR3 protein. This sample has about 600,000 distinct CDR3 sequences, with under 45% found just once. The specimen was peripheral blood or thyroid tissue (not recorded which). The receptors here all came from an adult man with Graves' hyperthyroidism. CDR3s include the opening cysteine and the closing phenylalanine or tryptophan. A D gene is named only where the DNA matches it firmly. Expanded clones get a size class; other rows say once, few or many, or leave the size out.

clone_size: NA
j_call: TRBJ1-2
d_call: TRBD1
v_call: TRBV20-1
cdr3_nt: TGCAGTGCTAGAGGGACAGGGAAGGGCTATGGCTACACCTTC
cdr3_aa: CSARGTGKGYGYTF

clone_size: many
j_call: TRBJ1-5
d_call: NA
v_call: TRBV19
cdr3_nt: TGTGCCAGTAGTATAGAGACAGGCCGAAATCAGCCCCAGCATTTT
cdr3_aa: CASSIETGRNQPQHF

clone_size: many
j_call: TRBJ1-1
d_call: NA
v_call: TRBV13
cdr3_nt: TGTGCCAGCAGCCCTAGCTACTCGGGAGGGACTGAAGCTTTCTTT
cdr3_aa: CASSPSYSGGTEAFF

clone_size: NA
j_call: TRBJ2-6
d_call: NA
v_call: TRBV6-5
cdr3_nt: TGTGCCAGCAGTGAGGCCAGATTAAGATCTGGGGCCAACGTCCTGACTTTC
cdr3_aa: CASSEARLRSGANVLTF

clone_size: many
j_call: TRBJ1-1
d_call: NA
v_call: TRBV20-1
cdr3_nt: TGCAGTGCTAGAGAAGGAGGGCTCGCTGAAGCTTTCTTT
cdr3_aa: CSAREGGLAEAFF

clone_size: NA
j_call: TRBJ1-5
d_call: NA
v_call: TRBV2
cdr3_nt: TGTGCCAGCCGAAAGGGAGGGAAAAATCAGCCCCAGCATTTT
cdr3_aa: CASRKGGKNQPQHF

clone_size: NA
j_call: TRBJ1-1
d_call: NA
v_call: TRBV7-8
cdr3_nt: TGCGCCAGCAGCCAACCCAAGGGCCGTTTGAACACTGAAGCTTTCTTT
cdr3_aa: CASSQPKGRLNTEAFF

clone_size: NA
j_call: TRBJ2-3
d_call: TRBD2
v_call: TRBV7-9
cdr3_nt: TGTGCCAGCAGCCATCGTAACGCGGGGCTAGCGGTAACAGATACGCAGTATTTT
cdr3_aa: CASSHRNAGLAVTDTQYF

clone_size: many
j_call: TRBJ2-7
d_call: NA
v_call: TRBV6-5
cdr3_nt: TGTGCCAGCAGTTATTCGGACGAGACCTACGAGCAGTACTTC
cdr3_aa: CASSYSDETYEQYF

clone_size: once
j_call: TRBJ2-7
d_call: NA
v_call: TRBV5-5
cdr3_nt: TGTGCCAGCAGCTCCCCCGGACGCACGAGCTCCTACGAGCAGTACTTC
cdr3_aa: CASSSPGRTSSYEQYF

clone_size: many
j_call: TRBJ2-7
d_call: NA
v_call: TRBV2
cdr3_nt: TGTGCCAGCACGGGAGCTTCCCCCGAGCAGTACTTC
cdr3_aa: CASTGASPEQYF

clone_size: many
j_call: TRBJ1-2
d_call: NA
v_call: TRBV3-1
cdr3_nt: TGTGCCAGCAGCCAAGTCCCAGGGAACGGATATGGCTACACCTTC
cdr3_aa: CASSQVPGNGYGYTF

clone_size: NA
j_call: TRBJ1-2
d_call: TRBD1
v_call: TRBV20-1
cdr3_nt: TGCAGTGCTAGATTGCCACCCGGGACAGGGGGCGAATCGGGCTACACCTTC
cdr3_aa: CSARLPPGTGGESGYTF

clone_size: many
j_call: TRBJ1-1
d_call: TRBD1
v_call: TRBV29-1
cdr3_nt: TGCAGCGTGGCTGGACAGGGGCTGAGGGGTGAAGCTTTCTTT
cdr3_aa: CSVAGQGLRGEAFF

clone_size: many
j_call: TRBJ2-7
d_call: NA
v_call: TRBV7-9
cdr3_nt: TGTGCCAGCAGCCGCAGACTCGACGAGCAGTACTTC
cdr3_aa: CASSRRLDEQYF

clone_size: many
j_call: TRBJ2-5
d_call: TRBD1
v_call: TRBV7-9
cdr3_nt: TGTGCCAGCAGCAGAGGACAGGGGGAGACCCAGTACTTC
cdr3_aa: CASSRGQGETQYF

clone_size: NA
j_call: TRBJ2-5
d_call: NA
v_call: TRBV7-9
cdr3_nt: TGTGCCAGCAGGGTCGAGCGAGGCGAGACCCAGTACTTC
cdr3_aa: CASRVERGETQYF

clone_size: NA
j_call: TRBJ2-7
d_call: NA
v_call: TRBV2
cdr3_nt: TGTGCCAGCAGCTATAGTAGGTTCCCAGGGCCCTACGAGCAGTACTTC
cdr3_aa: CASSYSRFPGPYEQYF

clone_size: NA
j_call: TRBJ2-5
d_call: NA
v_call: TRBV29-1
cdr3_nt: TGCAGTGCCGGGGACCTTGGGGAGACCCAGTACTTC
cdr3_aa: CSAGDLGETQYF

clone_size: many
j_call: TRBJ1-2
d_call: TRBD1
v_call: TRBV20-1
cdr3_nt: TGCAGTGCTAGAGTTAGACAGGGTGTCTATGGCTACACCTTC
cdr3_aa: CSARVRQGVYGYTF

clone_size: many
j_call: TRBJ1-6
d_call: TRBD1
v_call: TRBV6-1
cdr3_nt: TGTGCCAGCACCGACAGGGGAGGTTCACCCCTCCACTTT
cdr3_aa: CASTDRGGSPLHF

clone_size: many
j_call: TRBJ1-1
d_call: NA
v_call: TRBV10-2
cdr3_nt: TGCGCCAGCAGTGTGAACAGCCACACTGAAGCTTTCTTT
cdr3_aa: CASSVNSHTEAFF

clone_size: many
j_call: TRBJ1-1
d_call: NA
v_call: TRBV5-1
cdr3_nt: TGCGCCAGCAGCTTGGTCCTAAGGGGTGGAACTGAAGCTTTCTTT
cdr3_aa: CASSLVLRGGTEAFF

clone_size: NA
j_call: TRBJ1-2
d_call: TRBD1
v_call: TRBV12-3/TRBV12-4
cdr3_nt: TGTGCCAGCGGTATTTCCGGGACAGGGGTCTATGGCTACACCTTC
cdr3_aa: CASGISGTGVYGYTF

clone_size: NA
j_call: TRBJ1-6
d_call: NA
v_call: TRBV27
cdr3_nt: TGTGCCAGCAGTTTACCCCCGGGACGGTCTCATTCACCCCTCCACTTT
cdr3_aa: CASSLPPGRSHSPLHF

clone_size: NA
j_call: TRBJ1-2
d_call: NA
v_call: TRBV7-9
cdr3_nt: TGTGCCAGCAGTTCTTTCTGTGACCAGGGCTATGGCTACACCTTC
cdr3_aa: CASSSFCDQGYGYTF

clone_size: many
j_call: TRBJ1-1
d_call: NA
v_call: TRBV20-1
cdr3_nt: TGCAGTGCTAGTGGTCCCACTGCAGCTTTCTTT
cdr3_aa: CSASGPTAAFF

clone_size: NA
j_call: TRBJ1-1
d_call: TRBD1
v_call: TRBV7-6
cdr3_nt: TGTGCCAGCAGTCTATCAGGACAGGGGAACACTGAAGCTTTCTTT
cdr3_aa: CASSLSGQGNTEAFF

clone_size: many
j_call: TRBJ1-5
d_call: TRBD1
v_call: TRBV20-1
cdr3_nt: TGCAGTGCTAGTCCCTATAAGGGGGCCGGTCAGCCCCAGCATTTT
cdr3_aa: CSASPYKGAGQPQHF

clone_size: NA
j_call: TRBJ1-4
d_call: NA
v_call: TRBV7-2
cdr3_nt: TGTGCCTGCAGCTTAAACGGTGTCACTGAAAAACTGTTTTTT
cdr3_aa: CACSLNGVTEKLFF

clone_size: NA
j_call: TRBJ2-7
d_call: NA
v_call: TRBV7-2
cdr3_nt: TGTGCCAGCAGCCCTCAGTGGGGCTACGAGCAGTACTTC
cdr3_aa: CASSPQWGYEQYF

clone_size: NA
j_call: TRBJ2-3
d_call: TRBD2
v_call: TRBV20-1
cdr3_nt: TGCAGTGCGAGACTAGCGGGGGCCAACACAGATACGCAGTATTTT
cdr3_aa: CSARLAGANTDTQYF

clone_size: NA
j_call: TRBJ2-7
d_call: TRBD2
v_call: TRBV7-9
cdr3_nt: TGTGCCAGCAGCTTAGCGTCGAGCGGGGATAGTGGCTACGAGCAGTACTTC
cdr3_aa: CASSLASSGDSGYEQYF

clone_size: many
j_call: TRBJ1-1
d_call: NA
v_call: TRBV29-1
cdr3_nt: TGCAGCGTTGAAGATCGGGGGGTTGAAGCTTTCTTT
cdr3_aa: CSVEDRGVEAFF

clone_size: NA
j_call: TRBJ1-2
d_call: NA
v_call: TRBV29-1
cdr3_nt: TGCAGCGTTGGCGGACTAGCGGGCTACACCTTC
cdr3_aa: CSVGGLAGYTF

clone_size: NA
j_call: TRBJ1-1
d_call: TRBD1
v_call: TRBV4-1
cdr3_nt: TGCGCCAGCAGCCAAAAACGCCGGACAGGGGAGAATGAAGCTTTCTTT
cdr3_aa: CASSQKRRTGENEAFF

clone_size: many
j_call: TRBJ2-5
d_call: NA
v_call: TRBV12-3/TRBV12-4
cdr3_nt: TGTGCCAGCAGCTACCGGGGGCCGGAGACCCAGTACTTC
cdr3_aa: CASSYRGPETQYF

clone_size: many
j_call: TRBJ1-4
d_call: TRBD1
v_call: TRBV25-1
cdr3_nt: TGTGCCAGCAGTGATGGACAGGGGGCGCAGCATGAAAAACTGTTTTTT
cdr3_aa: CASSDGQGAQHEKLFF

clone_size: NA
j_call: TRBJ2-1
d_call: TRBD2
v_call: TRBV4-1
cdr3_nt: TGCGCCAGCAGCAAAAGCGGGAACTCCTACAATGAGCAGTTCTTC
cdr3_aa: CASSKSGNSYNEQFF

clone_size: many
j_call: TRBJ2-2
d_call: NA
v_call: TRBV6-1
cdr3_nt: TGTGCCAGCAGGTGGACGGACACGAACACCGGGGAGCTGTTTTTT
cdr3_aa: CASRWTDTNTGELFF

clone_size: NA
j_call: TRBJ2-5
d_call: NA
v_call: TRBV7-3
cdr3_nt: TGTGCCAGCAGCTTGCCCTCCGGGGGTAAGGAGGAGACCCAGTACTTC
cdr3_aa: CASSLPSGGKEETQYF

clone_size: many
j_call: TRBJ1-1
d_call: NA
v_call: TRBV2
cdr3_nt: TGTGCCAGCAGTGAAGCCCCCTTAGGGCCCGCTGAAGCTTTCTTT
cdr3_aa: CASSEAPLGPAEAFF

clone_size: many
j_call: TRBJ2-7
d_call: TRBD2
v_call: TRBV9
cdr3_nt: TGTGCCAGCAGCGTAGAAGCGGGAAGTGGCGAGCAGTACTTC
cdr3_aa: CASSVEAGSGEQYF

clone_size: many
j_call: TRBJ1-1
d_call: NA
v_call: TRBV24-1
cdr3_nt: TGTGCCACCAGCGGGACGGAAGATGAAGCTTTCTTT
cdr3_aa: CATSGTEDEAFF

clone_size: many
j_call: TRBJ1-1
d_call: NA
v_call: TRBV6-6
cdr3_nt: TGTGCCAGCAGTCCAGGACAAGGTATTATGAACACTGAAGCTTTCTTT
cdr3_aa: CASSPGQGIMNTEAFF

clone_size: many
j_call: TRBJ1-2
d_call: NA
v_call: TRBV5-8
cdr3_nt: TGTGCCAGCAGCTTGGCGTGGGTTCCCAACTATGGCTACACCTTC
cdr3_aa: CASSLAWVPNYGYTF

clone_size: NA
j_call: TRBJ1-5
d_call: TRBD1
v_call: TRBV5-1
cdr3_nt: TGCGCCAGCAGCAAGGACAGGGGGCAAGGTCAGCCCCAGCATTTT
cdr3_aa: CASSKDRGQGQPQHF

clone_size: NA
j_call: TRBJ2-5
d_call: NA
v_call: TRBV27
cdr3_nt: TGTGCCAGCAGTTTAAAAGCCACCAGACAAGAGACCCAGTACTTC
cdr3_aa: CASSLKATRQETQYF

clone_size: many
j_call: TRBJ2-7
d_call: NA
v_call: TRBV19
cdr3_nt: TGTGCCAGTAGTATGGCCAGCGTCTACGAGCAGTACTTC
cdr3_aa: CASSMASVYEQYF

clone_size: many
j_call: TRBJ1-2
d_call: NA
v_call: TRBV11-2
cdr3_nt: TGTGCCAGCAGGCACCGGACAGCTTCAAACTATGGCTACACCTTC
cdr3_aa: CASRHRTASNYGYTF

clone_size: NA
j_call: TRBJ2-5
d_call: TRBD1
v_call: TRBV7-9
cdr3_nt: TGTGCCAGCAGCTTACGATGGACAGGGGAGGTGGAGACCCAGTACTTC
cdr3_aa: CASSLRWTGEVETQYF

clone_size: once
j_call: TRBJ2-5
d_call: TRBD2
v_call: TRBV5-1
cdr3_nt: TGCGCCAGCAGCTTGGTTTTTGAAGCGGGGCAAGAGACCCAGTACTTC
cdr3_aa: CASSLVFEAGQETQYF

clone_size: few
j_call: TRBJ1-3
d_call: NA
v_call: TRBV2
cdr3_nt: TGTGCCAGCAGTGAGAGCCCCTACGCAGGAAACACCATATATTTT
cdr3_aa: CASSESPYAGNTIYF

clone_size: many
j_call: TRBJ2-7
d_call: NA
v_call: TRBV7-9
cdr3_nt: TGTGCCAGCAGCTTAATGCAGGGGAGCGAGCAGTACTTC
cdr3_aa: CASSLMQGSEQYF

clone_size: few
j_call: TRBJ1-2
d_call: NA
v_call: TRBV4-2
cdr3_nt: TGTGCCAGCAGCCAAGATGCAGGGAACTATGGCTACACCTTC
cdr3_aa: CASSQDAGNYGYTF